These T cell receptor beta chains were read from a single sample in a study of shared clonotypes between healthy human individuals. Repertoires were generated with immunoSEQ multiplex PCR, while TCRdb's copy carries only in-frame clones and drops some. Of over a million clones in the sample, about 80% were seen once. Sequencing input: memory CD4+ T cells from PBMCs. Source of these receptors: a young man in good health. Some clones in this sample may be carry-over from other donors' samples. Each CDR3 is given with its conserved first and last residue.

j_call | v_call | cdr3_length | cdr3_aa
TRBJ2-6 | TRBV5-1 | 15 | CASNTGNSGANVLTF
TRBJ1-1 | TRBV7-3 | 13 | CASSLAVGTEAFF
TRBJ2-7 | TRBV11-2 | 16 | CASSPGAVTVGYEQYF
TRBJ2-7 | TRBV14 | 17 | CASSRERGQGASYEQYF
TRBJ2-7 | TRBV10-3 | 14 | CAISEGQGAHEQYF
TRBJ2-5 | TRBV30 | 13 | CAWSANIRETQYF
TRBJ1-2 | TRBV7-9 | 14 | CASSLFEEGSGYTF
TRBJ2-3 | TRBV7-3 | 16 | CASSLSAGTGADTQYF
TRBJ2-3 | TRBV11-2 | 14 | CASSTRLAADTQYF
TRBJ2-1 | TRBV10-1 | 15 | CASSESLAGYNEQFF
TRBJ2-1 | TRBV18 | 15 | CASSPLPSGSSEQFF
TRBJ2-3 | TRBV28 | 11 | CASLSTDTQYF
TRBJ1-5 | TRBV6-6 | 16 | CASSYGTVRNNQPQHF
TRBJ2-3 | TRBV5-1 | 16 | CASSWALTGITDTQYF
TRBJ1-1 | TRBV29-1 | 11 | CSVGATTEAFF
TRBJ1-3 | TRBV28 | 13 | CASSLNAGNTIYF
TRBJ2-7 | TRBV10-3 | 14 | CAIRRQGGRYEQYF
TRBJ1-1 | TRBV28 | 15 | CASSPGGAANTEAFF
TRBJ2-5 | TRBV10-3 | 15 | CAISEGGDLQETQYF
TRBJ2-2 | TRBV10-3 | 15 | CAIRTDERATGELFF
TRBJ1-4 | TRBV11-2 | 12 | CASSPRIGELFF
TRBJ1-1 | TRBV10-3 | 12 | CAISGWGTEAFF
TRBJ2-7 | TRBV5-1 | 14 | CASSSLMGPYEQYF
TRBJ2-1 | TRBV18 | 17 | CASSPPRASGSWYEQFF
TRBJ2-5 | TRBV7-9 | 15 | CASSLVTGGKETQYF
TRBJ2-7 | TRBV27 | 18 | CASSSTKTHLGARYEQYF
TRBJ2-1 | TRBV1 | 15 | CTSSKESSSGNEQFF
TRBJ2-1 | TRBV5-1 | 14 | CASSFSGTMNEQFF
TRBJ1-1 | TRBV9 | 14 | CASSVDVEGTEAFF
TRBJ1-3 | TRBV6-5 | 15 | CASSYFGTAGNTIYF
TRBJ2-2 | TRBV19 | 20 | CASSIALAGVLISGTGELFF
TRBJ1-2 | TRBV18 | 16 | CASSPVIGQGARGYTF
TRBJ2-1 | TRBV15 | 16 | CATSRGTSGAINEQFF
TRBJ2-3 | TRBV7-9 | 12 | CASSLVPDTQYF
TRBJ2-7 | TRBV9 | 13 | CANEGDRAYEQYF
TRBJ2-5 | TRBV10-3 | 14 | CAISESLGRETQYF
TRBJ2-4 | TRBV28 | 17 | CAILGTGTSLAKNIQYF
TRBJ2-5 | TRBV7-8 | 17 | CASSTGRAAGVQETQYF
TRBJ2-7 | TRBV2 | 14 | CASTQLGVSYEQYF
TRBJ2-7 | TRBV5-1 | 14 | CASSSRQGSGEQYF
TRBJ1-1 | TRBV5-8 | 17 | CASSLVSPRGGRTEAFF